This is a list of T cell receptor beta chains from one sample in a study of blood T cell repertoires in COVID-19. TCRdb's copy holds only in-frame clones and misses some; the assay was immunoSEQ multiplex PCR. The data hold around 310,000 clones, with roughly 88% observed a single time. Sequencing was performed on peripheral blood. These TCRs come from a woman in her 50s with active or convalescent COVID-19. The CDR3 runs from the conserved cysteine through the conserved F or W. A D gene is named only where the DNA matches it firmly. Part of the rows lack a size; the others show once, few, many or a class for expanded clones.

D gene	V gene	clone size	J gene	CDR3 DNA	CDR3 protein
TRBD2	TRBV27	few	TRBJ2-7	TGTGCCAGCAGTAACGGGGGGGCGAGACCCTACGAGCAGTACTTC	CASSNGGARPYEQYF
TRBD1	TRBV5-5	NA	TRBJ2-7	TGTGCCAGCAGCTCCGGGACAGAGTTCTACGAGCAGTACTTC	CASSSGTEFYEQYF
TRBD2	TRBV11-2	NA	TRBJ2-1	TGTGCCAGCAGCCCTAGACGGGAGGGGTTCCAGTTCTTC	CASSPRREGFQFF
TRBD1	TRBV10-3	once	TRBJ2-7	TGTGCCATCAGCCGAGGGACAGGGTACTACGAGCAGTACTTC	CAISRGTGYYEQYF
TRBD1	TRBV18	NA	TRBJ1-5	TGTGCCAGCTCAAGGGACAGGGACCAGGGGCCCCAGCATTTT	CASSRDRDQGPQHF
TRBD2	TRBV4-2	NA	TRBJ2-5	TGTGCCAGCAGCCAAGCACAACTAGCGGGAGGACAAGAGACCCAGTACTTC	CASSQAQLAGGQETQYF
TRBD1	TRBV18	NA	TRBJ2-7	TGTGCCAGCTCATGGGGACAGGGGGCCTACGAGCAGTACTTC	CASSWGQGAYEQYF
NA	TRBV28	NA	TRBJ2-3	TGTGCCAGCAGTTTCGGGCTAGCGTCCCCAGATACGCAGTATTTT	CASSFGLASPDTQYF
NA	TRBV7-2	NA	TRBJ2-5	TGTGCCAGCAGCTTTAGGTCTAGCAGATCCGAGACCCAGTACTTC	CASSFRSSRSETQYF
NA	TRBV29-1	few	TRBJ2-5	TGCAGCGTTGCCCGGGGCCAAGAGACCCAGTACTTC	CSVARGQETQYF
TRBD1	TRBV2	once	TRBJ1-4	TGTGCCAGCACGACAGGGGTTCCTAATGAAAAACTGTTTTTT	CASTTGVPNEKLFF
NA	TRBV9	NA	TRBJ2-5	TGTGCCAGCAGCGTTTCCAGCGGGCAAGAGACCCAGTACTTC	CASSVSSGQETQYF
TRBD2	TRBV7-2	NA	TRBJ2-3	TGTGCCAGCAGCTACGGACTAGCGGGAAGGGATACGCAGTATTTT	CASSYGLAGRDTQYF
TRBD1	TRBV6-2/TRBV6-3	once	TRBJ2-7	TGTGCCAGCAGCACAGGGGAGACCTACGAGCAGTACTTC	CASSTGETYEQYF
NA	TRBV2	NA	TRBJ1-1	TGTGCCAGCAGTGTCAAGGGGACTAACACTGAAGCTTTCTTT	CASSVKGTNTEAFF
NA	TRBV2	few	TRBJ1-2	TGTGCCAGCAGTTTGGCCGGACAGTACTATGGCTACACCTTC	CASSLAGQYYGYTF
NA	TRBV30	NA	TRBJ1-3	TGTGCCTGGAGTCGCGACAGTTTTGGGATCACCATATATTTT	CAWSRDSFGITIYF
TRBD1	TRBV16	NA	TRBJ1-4	TGTGCCAGCAGCCAAACGTGGACAGGGACTAATGAAAAACTGTTTTTT	CASSQTWTGTNEKLFF
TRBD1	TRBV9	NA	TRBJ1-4	TGTGCCAGGGACCGGGACAGGGACGCAACTAATGAAAAACTGTTTTTT	CARDRDRDATNEKLFF
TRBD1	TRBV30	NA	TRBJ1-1	TGTGCCTGGAGTCCTACAGGGGGTGACACTGAAGCTTTCTTT	CAWSPTGGDTEAFF
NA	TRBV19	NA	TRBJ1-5	TGTGCCAGTAGTGTTAGGGGTCGGAATCAGCCCCAGCATTTT	CASSVRGRNQPQHF
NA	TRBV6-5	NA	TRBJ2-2	TGTGCCACCATTTCCGGGGAGACGAACACCGGGGAGCTGTTTTTT	CATISGETNTGELFF
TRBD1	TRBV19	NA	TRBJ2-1	TGTGCCAGTAGAAGACCGGGACAGGGGGTGATCAATGAGCAGTTCTTC	CASRRPGQGVINEQFF
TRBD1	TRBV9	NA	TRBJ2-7	TGTGCCAGCAGCGCAGGACAGGGCAGAGTCTACGAGCAGTACTTC	CASSAGQGRVYEQYF
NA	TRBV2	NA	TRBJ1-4	TGTGCCAGCAGTGAAAACACGAATGAAAAACTGTTTTTT	CASSENTNEKLFF
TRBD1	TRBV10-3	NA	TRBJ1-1	TGTGCCATCAGGTTTTCTCAGGGGGGCAATGAAGCTTTCTTT	CAIRFSQGGNEAFF
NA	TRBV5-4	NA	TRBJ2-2	TGTGCCAGCTCCGTGAGGGGGACCGGGGAGCTGTTTTTT	CASSVRGTGELFF
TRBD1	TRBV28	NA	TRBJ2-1	TGTGCCAGCAGTTTAAGGGGGCCCTACAATGAGCAGTTCTTC	CASSLRGPYNEQFF
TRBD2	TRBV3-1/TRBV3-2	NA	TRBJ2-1	TGTGCCAGCAGCCCTACACTTCGGGGGGGGAATGAGCAGTTCTTC	CASSPTLRGGNEQFF
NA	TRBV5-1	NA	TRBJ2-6	TGCGCCAGCAGCTTGGTGTCGACAGATGCTTCTGGGGCCAACGTCCTGACTTTC	CASSLVSTDASGANVLTF
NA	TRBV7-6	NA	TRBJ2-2	TGTGCCAGCAGCCCACTGGAGACGAGCACCGGGGAGCTGTTTTTT	CASSPLETSTGELFF
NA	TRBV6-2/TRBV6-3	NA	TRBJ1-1	TGTGCCAGCAGTTTGAAGTACAGGCAGAACACTGAAGCTTTCTTT	CASSLKYRQNTEAFF
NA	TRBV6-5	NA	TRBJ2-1	TGTGCCAGCAGTTACTCTGCTACTGAGCAGTTCTTC	CASSYSATEQFF
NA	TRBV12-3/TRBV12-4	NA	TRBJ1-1	TGTGCCAGCAGTTTAAAGACAGGTTCTCGAGCTTTCTTT	CASSLKTGSRAFF
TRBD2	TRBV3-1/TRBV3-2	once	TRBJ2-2	TGTGCCAGCAGACGGACTAGCGACACCGGGGAGCTGTTTTTT	CASRRTSDTGELFF
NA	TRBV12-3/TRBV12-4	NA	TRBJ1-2	TGTGCCAGCAGACCAGATACAAGTCGTGGCTACACCTTC	CASRPDTSRGYTF
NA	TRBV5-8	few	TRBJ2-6	TGTGCCAGCAGCTTGGGTCTTACTGCTGGGGCCAACGTCCTGACTTTC	CASSLGLTAGANVLTF
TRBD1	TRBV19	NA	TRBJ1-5	TGTGCCAGTAGTATAACAGGGGCGCTGGGCAATCAGCCCCAGCATTTT	CASSITGALGNQPQHF
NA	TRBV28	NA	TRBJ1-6	TGTGCCAGCAGTTACAGGGAAACGAATTCACCCCTCCACTTT	CASSYRETNSPLHF
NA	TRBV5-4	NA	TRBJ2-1	TGTGCCAGCAGCATTGACACCAATGAGCAGTTCTTC	CASSIDTNEQFF
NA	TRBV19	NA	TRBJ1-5	TGTGCCAGTAGGATAGGACGAGGAGGGAGCAATCAGCCCCAGCATTTT	CASRIGRGGSNQPQHF
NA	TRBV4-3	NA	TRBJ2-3	TGCGCCAGCAGCCAAGATCTCCTTGGCACAGATACGCAGTATTTT	CASSQDLLGTDTQYF
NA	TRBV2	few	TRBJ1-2	TGTGCCAGCAGTGATGCTTTAGGGGACTATGGCTACACCTTC	CASSDALGDYGYTF
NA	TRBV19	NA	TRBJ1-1	TGTGCCACCCGGCGGGGAGGTGAAGCTTTCTTT	CATRRGGEAFF
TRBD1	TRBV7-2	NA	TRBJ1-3	TGTGCCAGCAGCTTCCAGACAGGGACGATCTCTGGAAACACCATATATTTT	CASSFQTGTISGNTIYF
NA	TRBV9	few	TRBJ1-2	TGTGCCAGCAGCGCCCCTAAGAATGGCTACACCTTC	CASSAPKNGYTF
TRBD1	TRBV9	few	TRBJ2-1	TGTGCCAGCAGCGGATGGAACAGGGGGTCCTACAATGAGCAGTTCTTC	CASSGWNRGSYNEQFF
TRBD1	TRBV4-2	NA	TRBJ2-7	TGTGCCAGCAGCCAAGTTCGGGGACAGGAGGGTTACGGTGCGCAGTACTTC	CASSQVRGQEGYGAQYF
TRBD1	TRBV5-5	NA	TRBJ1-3	TGTGCCAGCAGCTTGGCGACAGGGGCTGGAAACACCATATATTTT	CASSLATGAGNTIYF